Listed here are 30 T cell receptor beta chains from one sample, sequenced in a study of T cell responses to AZD1222 COVID-19 vaccine. Profiled with immunoSEQ multiplex PCR; TCRdb holds only in-frame clones, not every one. Among about 94,000 clones listed, roughly 84% were seen once. Sequencing was performed on peripheral blood, taken on day 0 of AZD1222 vaccination. The receptors come from an adult in good health.

This clone was observed a few times. The rearrangement uses TRBV6-5 and TRBJ2-3; 7 bases match TRBD1. The trim removed 6 bases at V and 3 bases at J, leaving 9 bases unmatched. This CDR3 comprises 15 residues. Germline V CDR1 and CDR2: MNHEY, SVGAGI. DNA for the CDR3: TGTGCCAGCAGAGCCGACAGGGTTGGTACAGATACGCAGTATTTT. The encoded protein is CASRADRVGTDTQYF.

CDR3: CATRPSGGPDTQYF. CDR3 in DNA: TGTGCCACTAGACCCTCGGGGGGGCCAGATACGCAGTATTTT. The V gene is TRBV24-1, the J gene TRBJ2-3; TRBD2 aligns across 8 bases. The germline gives CDR1 KGHDR, CDR2 SFDVKD. V was pared by 10 bases and J by 4 bases, with 9 bases of the junction left unmatched. CDR3 size: 14 residues.

The gene calls are TRBV10-3 and TRBJ1-1; weak D call: TRBD1 (5 bases). Trimming shortened V by 2 bases and J by 4 bases, and 11 bases separated the two germline ends. The CDR3 sequence is 14 residues long. Germline V gives CDR1 ENHRY, CDR2 SYGVKD. The CDR3 nucleotides read TGTGCCATCAGTGAGGGGGCGAAGAGCACTGAAGCTTTCTTT. Residues: CAISEGAKSTEAFF.

The chain employs TRBV19 and TRBJ1-6; D gene uncertain. The CDR3 is 16 residues long. The germline V gene has CDR1 LNHDA and CDR2 SQIVND (reference sequence). Trimming pared 3 bases from V and 3 bases from J, leaving 12 bases between. The CDR3 DNA reads TGTGCCAGTAGTATCCGTCAGGTTTACTATAATTCACCCCTCCACTTT. Translating gives CASSIRQVYYNSPLHF.

The V and J genes are TRBV18 and TRBJ2-7, with D unclear. The V end was cut by 3 bases, the J end by 1 base, with 10 bases between. The CDR3 consists of 14 residues. Germline CDR1 and CDR2: KGHSH and LQKENI. Written as DNA, the CDR3 is TGTGCCAGCTCACCCACACAGAATTCCTACGAGCAGTACTTC. The encoded protein is CASSPTQNSYEQYF.

The chain combines TRBV7-9 with TRBJ2-2; 9 bases fit TRBD1. J gave up 2 bases and V 5 bases, and 3 bases lay outside the gene matches. CDR3 length equals 15 residues. The germline V gene encodes CDR1 SEHNR and CDR2 FQNEAQ (reference sequence). CDR3 nucleotides: TGTGCCAGCAGCGGGACAGGGATTAACACCGGGGAGCTGTTTTTT. Translating gives CASSGTGINTGELFF.

The chain is built from TRBV7-2 and TRBJ1-5; a possible D gene is TRBD1 (6 bases). CDR1 is SGHTA and CDR2 is FQGNSA in the germline V gene. The CDR3 consists of 15 residues. V lost 2 bases to trimming and J lost 2 bases, with 10 bases between them. The CDR3 DNA reads as TGTGCCAGCAGCTTATTCAGGACAGGCAATCAGCCCCAGCATTTT. Encoded protein: CASSLFRTGNQPQHF.

This clone was found once. This sequence joins TRBV18 and TRBJ1-1, with 9 nucleotides matching TRBD1. Per germline, CDR1 KGHSH and CDR2 LQKENI. The CDR3 totals 16 residues. Germline trimming cut 2 bases from V and 0 bases from J; bases unmatched to any gene: 4. The CDR3 DNA sequence: TGTGCCAGCTCACCATGGACAGGGGCCATGAACACTGAAGCTTTCTTT. Translated: CASSPWTGAMNTEAFF.

The J gene is TRBJ2-2, the V gene TRBV3-1 (or the pseudogene TRBV3-2); 8 positions agree with TRBD2. This CDR3 has 16 residues. V shed 5 bases, J shed 2 bases, and the junction held 7 bases outside the gene matches. CDR1 is LGHDT and CDR2 is YNNKEL in the germline V gene (reference sequence). The chain's CDR3 is CASSTRRGGNTGELFF. The CDR3 nucleotides are TGTGCCAGCAGCACCCGACGGGGGGGAAACACCGGGGAGCTGTTTTTT.

This clone has a single count. The chain is built from TRBV9 and TRBJ1-2; D might be TRBD1 (6 bases). CDR1 is SGDLS, CDR2 YYNGEE, per germline. Trimming took off 0 bases at V and 8 bases at J, with 14 bases between the two ends. CDR3 length equals 14 residues. The CDR3 coding sequence is TGTGCCAGCAGCGTAGATTCAGGGGAAGGCGGCTACACCTTC. Protein product: CASSVDSGEGGYTF.

The chain couples TRBV11-2 to TRBJ2-1; maybe TRBD1 (5 bases). Per the germline V gene, CDR1 is SGHAT and CDR2 is FQNNGV. CDR3 length: 14 residues. V shed 1 base and J shed 5 bases, with 9 bases lying between them. The CDR3 DNA follows: TGTGCCAGCAGCTTAGTTGTGGGGCACAATGAGCAGTTCTTC. Translating it yields CASSLVVGHNEQFF.

The chain combines TRBV23-1 with TRBJ2-7; D not resolved. TRBV23-1 is recorded as an ORF, its role being uncertain. The CDR3 consists of 13 residues. Between the trimmed V and J ends, which lost 3 bases and 4 bases, there was a span of 10 bases. The CDR3 nucleotides read TGCGCCAGCAGTCATAGTCTGGCTTACGAGCAGTACTTC. Translated, it gives CASSHSLAYEQYF.

J is TRBJ2-3 and V is TRBV4-2, with no clear D. V lost 3 bases to trimming and J lost 1 base, with 14 bases between them. The CDR3 runs 16 residues. The V gene's germline CDR1 is LGHNA and CDR2 YNFKEQ. This CDR3 reads CASSQEAPPRTDTQYF. CDR3 nucleotides: TGTGCCAGCAGCCAGGAAGCTCCTCCTCGCACAGATACGCAGTATTTT.

V usage is TRBV7-8 and J usage is TRBJ2-7, with 8 bases that match TRBD2. Per the germline V gene, CDR1 is SGHVS and CDR2 is FQNEAQ. The CDR3 totals 15 residues. V was pared by 0 bases and J by 3 bases, with 4 bases of the junction left unmatched. This CDR3 reads CASSLAPRGGYEQYF. CDR3 DNA sequence: TGTGCCAGCAGCTTAGCCCCCCGGGGGGGCTACGAGCAGTACTTC.

This chain connects TRBV5-5 to TRBJ1-2; D gene ambiguous. Germline V gene lookup returns CDR1 SGHKS and CDR2 YYEKEE (reference sequence). V was cut by 4 bases and J by 4 bases, with 14 bases left in between. The CDR3 covers 14 residues. CDR3 sequence (DNA): TGTGCCAGCAGCCTAGAGGGCAGGAGCTATGGCTACACCTTC. Residues: CASSLEGRSYGYTF.

The chain combines TRBV5-6 with TRBJ1-4; D unclear. Looked up from germline, CDR1 is SGHDT and CDR2 is YYEEEE. V gave up 4 bases and J gave up 2 bases, with 21 bases separating them. There are 18 residues in the CDR3. In DNA form, the CDR3 reads TGTGCCAGCAGCCGCTTCCCTATATTAGGGTCGACTAATGAAAAACTGTTTTTT. Its protein product is CASSRFPILGSTNEKLFF.

The genes are TRBV19 and TRBJ1-1; D is uncertain. Trimming took 8 bases from V and 0 from J, leaving 10 bases between them. The CDR3 length is 13 residues. The V gene's germline CDR1 is LNHDA and CDR2 SQIVND (reference sequence). The CDR3 nucleotides read TGTGCCAGTCGTTCAGGAGTGAACACTGAAGCTTTCTTT. Translation gives CASRSGVNTEAFF. Together with reference TRBV19 and TRBJ1-1, the CDR3 gives the full variable domain: DGGITQSPKYLFRKEGQNVTLSCEQNLNHDAMYWYRQDPGQGLRLIYYSQIVNDFQKGDIAEGYSVSREKKESFPLTVTSAQKNPTAFYLCASRSGVNTEAFFGQGTRLTVV.

The chain links TRBV13 to TRBJ1-6, with a tentative D call TRBD1 (6 bases). The CDR3 spans 14 residues. V was cut by 1 base and J by 7 bases, with 8 bases left in between. CDR1 and CDR2 (germline): PRHDT, FYEKMQ (reference sequence). Here the CDR3 reads CASSLERGNSPLHF. In DNA, the CDR3 is TGTGCCAGCAGCTTAGAGAGGGGGAATTCACCCCTCCACTTT.

CDR3 in amino acids: CASSSNPGSASEQYF. In DNA, the CDR3 is TGTGCCAGCAGCTCTAACCCGGGTAGCGCCTCTGAGCAGTACTTC. The gene calls are TRBV3-1 (or the pseudogene TRBV3-2) and TRBJ2-7; possibly TRBD2 for D (5 bases). The CDR3 is 15 residues long. The germline V gene has CDR1 LGHDT and CDR2 YNNKEL (reference sequence). V lost 5 bases, J lost 7 bases, and 21 bases lay in between.

This chain joins TRBV15 and TRBJ1-6, with a weak D call TRBD1 (5 bases). Trimming removed 0 bases from V and 9 bases from J, with 12 bases in between. CDR3 length: 15 residues. Germline-derived CDR1 and CDR2 are LNHNV and YYDKDF (reference sequence). The CDR3 DNA reads TGTGCCACCAGCAGAGAGGCAGGGCCCATTTCACCCCTCCACTTT. Translation gives CATSREAGPISPLHF.

The chain has TRBV5-4 and TRBJ2-7; D uncertain. Germline CDR1 SGHNT, CDR2 YYREEE (reference sequence). The CDR3 length is 12 residues. Trimming removed 0 bases from V and 3 bases from J, with 4 bases in between. CDR3 sequence: CASSLDFYEQYF. DNA of the CDR3: TGTGCCAGCAGCTTGGACTTCTACGAGCAGTACTTC.

The chain carries TRBV7-9 and TRBJ2-7, with 8 bases aligning to TRBD1. V gave up 0 bases and J gave up 5 bases; unmatched junction bases: 6. Germline-derived CDR1 and CDR2 are SEHNR and FQNEAQ (reference sequence). The CDR3 runs 15 residues. The CDR3 loop is CASSLAQDRAHEQYF. The DNA of the CDR3 is TGTGCCAGCAGCTTAGCCCAGGACAGGGCCCACGAGCAGTACTTC.

The gene calls are TRBV6-5 and TRBJ2-7, with TRBD2 as a possible D gene (6 bases). The germline gives CDR1 MNHEY, CDR2 SVGAGI. The CDR3 has 15 residues. V gave up 6 bases and J gave up 0 bases, with 15 bases separating them. In DNA, the CDR3 is TGTGCCAGCAGCCGAGCGGGTCTGAGCTCCTACGAGCAGTACTTC. The encoded protein is CASSRAGLSSYEQYF.

This clone came up a few times. This sequence joins TRBV29-1 and TRBJ1-1, with a tentative D call TRBD1 (5 bases). V was trimmed by 7 bases and J by 0 bases, leaving 9 bases between them. This CDR3 comprises 12 residues. The germline CDR1 and CDR2 sequences are SQVTM and ANQGSEA. CDR3 sequence reads: CSAGLMNTEAFF. Written as DNA, the CDR3 is TGCAGCGCGGGGCTTATGAACACTGAAGCTTTCTTT.

This clone was found once. J is TRBJ1-4 and V is TRBV30; 7 positions match TRBD1. Trimming removed 0 bases from V and 3 bases from J; junction bases left unmatched: 7. Germline V gene lookup returns CDR1 GTSNPN and CDR2 SVGIG (reference sequence). The CDR3 is 16 amino acids. CDR3 bases: TGTGCCTGGAGTGTCCCTCGTACAGGGGCTAATGAAAAACTGTTTTTT. Translated, it gives CAWSVPRTGANEKLFF.

The genes are TRBV3-1 (or the pseudogene TRBV3-2) and TRBJ2-7, with 12 bases identical to TRBD1. Trimming cost V 4 bases and J 4 bases; bases outside gene matches: 5. The germline CDR1 and CDR2 sequences are LGHDT and YNNKEL (reference sequence). The CDR3 has 15 amino acids. The CDR3 is CASSRGTGGWYEQYF. The CDR3, as DNA: TGTGCCAGCAGCCGAGGGACAGGGGGCTGGTACGAGCAGTACTTC.

This clone was found once. V is TRBV25-1 and J is TRBJ2-3; D might be TRBD2 (5 bases). V was pared by 5 bases and J by 4 bases, with 16 bases between. The CDR3 totals 15 residues. Looked up from germline, CDR1 is MGHDK and CDR2 is SYGVNS. The CDR3 DNA follows: TGTGCCAGCAGTAGACGGGAACAAGCAGCAGATACGCAGTATTTT. This translates into CASSRREQAADTQYF.

This chain uses TRBV30 with TRBJ1-4; D gene ambiguous. Germline V lookup: CDR1 GTSNPN, CDR2 SVGIG (reference sequence). V lost 5 bases and J 5 bases, leaving 6 bases between the germline ends. CDR3 length equals 11 residues. The CDR3 DNA follows: TGTGCCTGGGCGACAAATGAAAAACTGTTTTTT. Encoded protein: CAWATNEKLFF.

The chain uses TRBV2 and TRBJ2-7, with D perhaps TRBD1 (6 bases). Trimming pared 2 bases from V and 2 bases from J, leaving 13 bases between. Per germline, CDR1 SNHLY and CDR2 FYNNEI. The CDR3 contains 15 residues. CDR3 nucleotides: TGTGCCAGCAGTGAACCAGGGGAAAATGCCTACGAGCAGTACTTC. Protein product: CASSEPGENAYEQYF. Full variable domain (missing parts from reference TRBV2 and TRBJ2-7): EPEVTQTPSHQVTQMGQEVILRCVPISNHLYFYWYRQILGQKVEFLVSFYNNEISEKSEIFDDQFSVERPDGSNFTLKIRSTKLEDSAMYFCASSEPGENAYEQYFGPGTRLTVT.

This chain joins TRBV7-8 and TRBJ1-4; 9 nucleotides agree with TRBD1. This CDR3 has 15 residues. V lost 5 bases, J lost 7 bases, and 8 bases stayed unmatched. CDR1 is SGHVS and CDR2 is FQNEAQ in the germline V gene. CDR3 nucleotides: TGTGCCAGCAGCGCGAACAGGGGGCAACGTGAAAAACTGTTTTTT. This gives the protein CASSANRGQREKLFF.